This T cell receptor (beta chain) stems from a study of blood T cell repertoires in COVID-19. The overall study: T cells, B-cell-depleted T cells, or PBMCs supplied cDNA or gDNA.

The repertoire was sequenced with immunoSEQ multiplex PCR; TCRdb's copy has only in-frame clones and lacks some. The sample holds about 160,000 clones; just under 85% are singletons and the top ten take about 20%. This clone appeared once. CDR3 length: 12 residues. CDR1 is WSHSY, CDR2 SAAADI, per germline. Trimming shortened V by 0 bases and J by 8 bases, and 7 bases separated the two germline ends. The sample comprised peripheral blood. V is TRBV10-2 and J is TRBJ1-2, with D unclear. The receptor comes from a woman of 80 years or more with acute or convalescent COVID-19. CDR3 coding DNA: TGCGCCAGCAGTGAGTCACTGGGCGGCTACACCTTC. Encoded protein: CASSESLGGYTF.